The 31 T cell receptor beta chains reported below all come from one sample, sequenced in a study of T cell responses to AZD1222 COVID-19 vaccine. Libraries were prepared by immunoSEQ multiplex PCR; TCRdb keeps only in-frame clonotypes and omits some of them. This table has about 140,000 clones, 85% to 95% appearing once. The sequences come from peripheral blood, collected 28 days after the second AZD1222 dose. Every receptor here comes from an adult who received the AZD1222 COVID-19 vaccine.

The chain carries TRBV6-4 and TRBJ2-5, with D unclear. The CDR3 is 15 residues long. V dropped 3 bases and J dropped 1 base, with 12 bases sitting between them. Per germline, CDR1 MRHNA and CDR2 SNTAGT. The CDR3 here is CASSEFPAPQETQYF. Written as DNA, the CDR3 is TGTGCCAGCAGTGAATTCCCTGCCCCCCAAGAGACCCAGTACTTC.

This clone was detected a few times. The chain employs TRBV30 and TRBJ2-5; D is undetermined. Germline V CDR1 and CDR2: GTSNPN, SVGIG (reference sequence). This CDR3 has 12 amino acids. The ends were cut back, 2 bases at V and 5 bases at J, with 9 bases in the middle. CDR3 nucleotide sequence: TGTGCCTGGAGTAAAGGGCTGGAGACCCAGTACTTC. This gives the protein CAWSKGLETQYF. The full variable domain, its missing parts supplied by reference TRBV30 and TRBJ2-5, is SQTIHQWPATLVQPVGSPLSLECTVEGTSNPNLYWYRQAAGRGLQLLFYSVGIGQISSEVPQNLSASRPQDRQFILSSKKLLLSDSGFYLCAWSKGLETQYFGPGTRLLVL.

V and J are TRBV7-2 and TRBJ2-1, with D unresolved. CDR1 and CDR2 from the germline V gene are SGHTA and FQGNSA. This CDR3 has 15 residues. Trimming removed 4 bases at V and 0 bases at J, with 10 bases between. CDR3 amino acids: CASSSTPSSYNEQFF. The CDR3 bases are TGTGCCAGCAGCTCCACCCCGAGCTCCTACAATGAGCAGTTCTTC.

V and J are TRBV6-6 and TRBJ2-2; D ambiguous. Trimming removed 2 bases from V and 6 bases from J, with 4 bases in between. The germline CDR1 and CDR2 sequences are MNHNY and SVGAGI (reference sequence). The CDR3 totals 12 residues. The CDR3 bases are TGTGCCAGCAGTTACGGAGCCGGGGAGCTGTTTTTT. Its translation: CASSYGAGELFF.

The rearrangement links TRBV5-1 to TRBJ1-2; 12 bases line up with TRBD1. Germline V gene sequence: CDR1 SGHRS, CDR2 YFSETQ. With 4 bases clipped from V and 6 bases from J, the junction kept 7 bases outside the gene matches. This CDR3 is 15 amino acids long. Here the CDR3 reads CASSAGTGGGNGYTF. The CDR3 DNA reads as TGCGCCAGCAGCGCAGGGACAGGGGGCGGCAATGGCTACACCTTC.

The gene calls are TRBV18 and TRBJ1-6; maybe TRBD1 (6 bases). The CDR3 spans 16 residues. Trimming took off 2 bases at V and 7 bases at J, with 15 bases between the two ends. Germline CDR1 is KGHSH and CDR2 is LQKENI. For the CDR3, the DNA is TGTGCCAGCTCACCATCCGGCCAGGGGCTGAATTCACCCCTCCACTTT. Its protein is CASSPSGQGLNSPLHF.

The V and J genes are TRBV4-3 and TRBJ1-2, with a possible D match to TRBD1 (5 bases). The CDR3 totals 13 residues. Germline V gene lookup returns CDR1 LGHNA and CDR2 YSLEER. Deletions cut 6 bases from V and 4 bases from J, with 12 bases between. CDR3 sequence (DNA): TGCGCCAGCAGTCGGGACGGACCCTATGGCTACACCTTC. This sequence encodes CASSRDGPYGYTF.

The J gene is TRBJ1-5, the V gene TRBV6-5; TRBD1 matches at 8 bases. Germline CDR1 reads MNHEY; CDR2 reads SVGAGI. The CDR3 length is 15 residues. Trimming removed 5 bases from V and 6 bases from J; junction bases left unmatched: 9. CDR3 protein: CASSIRQGSAQPQHF. The CDR3 region has the DNA TGTGCCAGCAGTATTCGACAGGGGAGCGCTCAGCCCCAGCATTTT.

This clone has a single count. This chain uses TRBV19 with TRBJ1-4, with D perhaps matching TRBD1 (5 bases). The CDR3 extends over 17 amino acids. Trimming took 3 bases from V and 5 from J, leaving 19 bases between them. Looked up from germline, CDR1 is LNHDA and CDR2 is SQIVND (reference sequence). CDR3 amino acids: CASSIFAGDAPNEKLFF. CDR3 coding DNA: TGTGCCAGTAGTATTTTTGCCGGGGACGCCCCCAATGAAAAACTGTTTTTT.

This CDR3 reads CASSVGTEDGYTF. DNA for the CDR3: TGTGCCAGCAGCGTCGGGACGGAAGACGGCTACACCTTC. The V call is TRBV5-4, the J call TRBJ1-2; possibly TRBD1 for D (5 bases). This CDR3 comprises 13 residues. Germline CDR1 and CDR2: SGHNT and YYREEE (reference sequence). The V and J ends lost 4 bases and 8 bases respectively, with 15 bases between them.

A note on this clone: The junction shows a germline mismatch at one end, possibly a read error. The chain joins TRBV28 to TRBJ1-5, with a possible D match to TRBD1 (5 bases). This CDR3 is built from 14 residues. CDR1 is MDHEN and CDR2 is SYDVKM in the germline V gene. The CDR3 DNA reads as TGTACCAGCAGCGCAGGGTTTTGGAATCAGCCCCAGCATTTT. This translates into CTSSAGFWNQPQHF.

The chain links TRBV3-1 (or the pseudogene TRBV3-2) to TRBJ2-1; 7 positions agree with TRBD2. Germline CDR1 and CDR2: LGHDT and YNNKEL (reference sequence). With V trimmed by 1 base and J by 1 base, 1 base remained unmatched. The CDR3 has 15 residues. The CDR3 here is CASSQVSGSYNEQFF. The DNA for the CDR3 is TGTGCCAGCAGCCAAGTTAGCGGGTCCTACAATGAGCAGTTCTTC.

The rearrangement links TRBV15 to TRBJ1-1; D not resolved. Between the trimmed V and J ends, which lost 1 base and 0 bases, there was a span of 12 bases. There are 16 residues in the CDR3. CDR1 is LNHNV, CDR2 YYDKDF, per germline (reference sequence). The CDR3 region is CATSRGARVLNTEAFF. CDR3 nucleotide sequence: TGTGCCACCAGCAGAGGTGCGAGGGTACTGAACACTGAAGCTTTCTTT.

This clone was picked up one time. The V gene is TRBV7-2, the J gene TRBJ1-1, with D uncertain. CDR3 size: 14 residues. CDR1 and CDR2 (germline): SGHTA, FQGNSA. Between the trimmed V and J ends, which lost 5 bases and 3 bases, there was a span of 13 bases. CDR3 protein: CASSVQVRDTEAFF. Here the CDR3 DNA reads TGTGCCAGCAGCGTGCAGGTCCGGGACACTGAAGCTTTCTTT.

In DNA form, the CDR3 reads TGTGCCAGTAGTATAATGACAGAGCAGTTCTTC. Residues: CASSIMTEQFF. V is TRBV19 and J is TRBJ2-1; no clear D. Per germline, CDR1 LNHDA and CDR2 SQIVND (reference sequence). V lost 2 bases, J lost 10 bases, and 6 bases lay in between. There are 11 residues in the CDR3.

The V gene is TRBV5-1, the J gene TRBJ2-3; 9 bases agree with TRBD2. CDR3 length: 15 residues. With 4 bases clipped from V and 0 bases from J, the junction kept 3 bases outside the gene matches. Germline CDR1 and CDR2: SGHRS and YFSETQ. The CDR3 DNA follows: TGCGCCAGCAGCAAGACTAGCGGCAGCACAGATACGCAGTATTTT. It is translated as CASSKTSGSTDTQYF.

The chain couples TRBV7-3 to TRBJ2-2; D gene ambiguous. From germline, CDR1 is SGHTA and CDR2 FQGTGA. The ends were cut back, 4 bases at V and 6 bases at J, with 6 bases in the middle. The CDR3 length is 12 residues. The DNA of the CDR3 is TGTGCCAGCAGCTATCAATCCGGGGAGCTGTTTTTT. Encoded protein: CASSYQSGELFF.

J is TRBJ1-2 and V is TRBV4-2; TRBD1 matches 12 bases. Looked up from germline, CDR1 is LGHNA and CDR2 is YNFKEQ. J lost 7 bases, V lost 0 bases, and 6 bases had no gene match. The CDR3 is 16 amino acids. The CDR3 coding sequence is TGTGCCAGCAGCCAAGATCGGGACAGGGGGCGAGGTGGCTACACCTTC. Translating gives CASSQDRDRGRGGYTF.

The V and J genes are TRBV7-9 and TRBJ1-6; D uncertain. The germline gives CDR1 SEHNR, CDR2 FQNEAQ (reference sequence). V lost 5 bases to trimming and J lost 10 bases, with 21 bases between them. This CDR3 is 16 amino acids long. The CDR3 nucleotides read TGTGCCAGCAGCCCATTCTCGAGCGGGCAGGAATCACCCCTCCACTTT. It specifies CASSPFSSGQESPLHF.

This chain joins TRBV7-6 and TRBJ1-2; D is possibly TRBD1 (5 bases). V lost 5 bases and J lost 7, with 20 bases in between. The length of the CDR3 is 15 residues. Looked up from germline, CDR1 is SGHVS and CDR2 is FNYEAQ. CDR3: CASSDRTAGLSGYTF. The CDR3 coding sequence is TGTGCCAGCAGCGATAGAACGGCAGGGCTTTCTGGCTACACCTTC.

This clone came up once. The CDR3 here is CASSLRETGAEAFF. The CDR3 DNA reads as TGTGCCAGCAGCCTCCGTGAGACCGGGGCTGAAGCTTTCTTT. The chain employs TRBV9 and TRBJ1-1, with D unresolved. This CDR3 comprises 14 residues. In germline, CDR1 is SGDLS, CDR2 YYNGEE. V lost 4 bases, J lost 6 bases, and 16 bases lay in between.

The rearrangement links TRBV28 to TRBJ1-5; D unclear. Between the trimmed V and J ends, which lost 11 bases and 1 base, there was a span of 9 bases. Germline CDR1 reads MDHEN; CDR2 reads SYDVKM. The CDR3 sequence is 12 residues long. CDR3 in amino acids: CALQGSNQPQHF. Here the CDR3 DNA reads TGTGCCCTTCAAGGGAGCAATCAGCCCCAGCATTTT.

This clone was counted once. The chain has TRBV28 and TRBJ1-5, with D perhaps matching TRBD1 (5 bases). Deletions cut 9 bases from V and 3 bases from J, with 15 bases between. The CDR3 runs 14 residues. Germline CDR1 is MDHEN and CDR2 is SYDVKM. The CDR3 here is CARSRRGYNQPQHF. DNA for the CDR3: TGTGCCAGGTCAAGGAGGGGCTACAATCAGCCCCAGCATTTT.

V gene TRBV10-2 combines with J gene TRBJ1-5, with D uncertain. This CDR3 has 12 residues. Germline values: CDR1 WSHSY, CDR2 SAAADI. Trimming took 3 bases from V and 0 from J, leaving 0 bases between them. The CDR3 is CASSDSNQPQHF. CDR3 coding DNA: TGCGCCAGCAGTGATAGCAATCAGCCCCAGCATTTT.

This clone was seen only once. This rearrangement joins TRBV19 to TRBJ2-3; TRBD1 matches at 9 bases. The germline gives CDR1 LNHDA, CDR2 SQIVND (reference sequence). The CDR3 is made up of 16 amino acids. J was trimmed by 0 bases and V by 3 bases; bases with no gene match: 4. CDR3 in DNA: TGTGCCAGTAGTATGATACAGGGGGCGAGCACAGATACGCAGTATTTT. Protein product: CASSMIQGASTDTQYF.

The chain joins TRBV28 to TRBJ1-1; 9 positions match TRBD1. Per germline, CDR1 MDHEN and CDR2 SYDVKM. V dropped 7 bases and J dropped 10; count of bases not matched to a gene: 13. The CDR3 is 14 amino acids. CDR3 coding DNA: TGTGCCAGCACCTCCGGAGGACAGGGGCTCCTAGCTTTCTTT. It encodes CASTSGGQGLLAFF.

The J gene is TRBJ2-3, the V gene TRBV10-3, with 9 bases aligning to TRBD2. CDR1 and CDR2 from the germline V gene are ENHRY and SYGVKD. The CDR3 totals 14 residues. V trimming: 4 bases; J trimming: 2 bases; junction bases outside the gene matches: 1. DNA for the CDR3: TGTGCCATCAGTGTAGCGGGGGACACAGATACGCAGTATTTT. Translated: CAISVAGDTDTQYF.

The V gene is TRBV2, the J gene TRBJ1-1; maybe TRBD1 (6 bases). V was clipped by 9 bases and J by 0 bases, with 8 bases between them. Germline V lookup: CDR1 SNHLY, CDR2 FYNNEI. This CDR3 spans 12 amino acids. CDR3 nucleotide sequence: TGTGCCAGAGGACAGATGAACACTGAAGCTTTCTTT. Translation gives CARGQMNTEAFF.

The count of this clone is one. The V and J genes are TRBV27 and TRBJ1-5, with a weak D call TRBD1 (5 bases). CDR1 and CDR2 from the germline V gene are MNHEY and SMNVEV (reference sequence). Trimming left V 5 bases short and J 1 base short, with 15 bases between. This CDR3 is built from 16 residues. The CDR3 DNA is TGTGCCAGCAGTCCCATGGGACTCCTAAGCAATCAGCCCCAGCATTTT. It encodes CASSPMGLLSNQPQHF.

In its sample, this clone was seen once. This chain joins TRBV28 and TRBJ1-2; D not certain. In germline, CDR1 is MDHEN, CDR2 SYDVKM. The length of the CDR3 is 13 residues. Trimming took 2 bases from V and 8 from J, leaving 12 bases between them. CDR3 protein: CASSLSIHWGYTF. CDR3 sequence (DNA): TGTGCCAGCAGTTTAAGTATTCACTGGGGCTACACCTTC.

V gene TRBV28 combines with J gene TRBJ1-2; D unresolved. Germline lookup yields CDR1 MDHEN and CDR2 SYDVKM. The CDR3 sequence is 14 residues long. V shed 6 bases and J shed 1 base, with 12 bases lying between them. CDR3 DNA sequence: TGTGCCAGCAGCTATGCTGCAGATAACTATGGCTACACCTTC. It encodes CASSYAADNYGYTF.